This is a list of T cell receptor beta chains from one sample in a study of cytomegalovirus exposure and HLA in healthy donors. Data came from immunoSEQ multiplex PCR; TCRdb stores just in-frame clones and leaves some out. Counted here are over 150,000 clones, 75% to 90% occurring once; the ten biggest clones make up 1.9%. What was sequenced was PBMCs. These receptors were collected from a human donor in good health. The CDR3 runs from the conserved cysteine through the conserved F or W. Each record gives: D gene, clone size, J gene, V gene, CDR3 DNA, CDR3 protein. D genes are given only for firm matches. Clone size appears in some rows only: once, few, many, or a class for an expanded clone.

d_gene: NA
abundance: NA
j_gene: TRBJ2-5
v_gene: TRBV7-2
CDR3nt: TGTGCCAGCAGCTTAGGGGCGGGGGAGACCCAGTACTTC
CDR3aa: CASSLGAGETQYF

d_gene: NA
abundance: NA
j_gene: TRBJ2-7
v_gene: TRBV7-8
CDR3nt: TGTGCCAGCAGCTTAGATCGGGTCGGCTACGAGCAGTACTTC
CDR3aa: CASSLDRVGYEQYF

d_gene: NA
abundance: NA
j_gene: TRBJ2-7
v_gene: TRBV2
CDR3nt: TGTGCCAGCAGTGGATTGTGGAGCTCCTACGAGCAGTACTTC
CDR3aa: CASSGLWSSYEQYF

d_gene: NA
abundance: NA
j_gene: TRBJ2-7
v_gene: TRBV2
CDR3nt: TGTGCCAGCAGTGTAAACAGCGGTCTCTACGAGCAGTACTTC
CDR3aa: CASSVNSGLYEQYF

d_gene: NA
abundance: NA
j_gene: TRBJ2-6
v_gene: TRBV7-9
CDR3nt: TGTGCCAGCAGTCCCCTTGGCACTGGGGCCAACGTCCTGACTTTC
CDR3aa: CASSPLGTGANVLTF

d_gene: TRBD1
abundance: NA
j_gene: TRBJ1-2
v_gene: TRBV7-2
CDR3nt: TGTGCCAGCAGCTTAGGCAACGCAGGGGGGATCTATGGCTACACCTTC
CDR3aa: CASSLGNAGGIYGYTF

d_gene: NA
abundance: NA
j_gene: TRBJ1-1
v_gene: TRBV5-4
CDR3nt: TGTGCCAGCAGCCCGGACATGGGGGGGATGAAAGCTTTCTTT
CDR3aa: CASSPDMGGMKAFF

d_gene: TRBD2
abundance: few
j_gene: TRBJ2-3
v_gene: TRBV18
CDR3nt: TGTGCCAGCTCACCCCCAGCGGGGGGCCATTCATCAGATACGCAGTATTTT
CDR3aa: CASSPPAGGHSSDTQYF

d_gene: TRBD1
abundance: NA
j_gene: TRBJ1-1
v_gene: TRBV13
CDR3nt: TGTGCCAGCAGCTGGACAGGGCGGGCTGAAGCTTTCTTT
CDR3aa: CASSWTGRAEAFF

d_gene: TRBD1
abundance: NA
j_gene: TRBJ1-2
v_gene: TRBV23-1
CDR3nt: TGCGCCAGCAGCACAGGGGATCCCTGCTATGGCTACACCTTC
CDR3aa: CASSTGDPCYGYTF

d_gene: NA
abundance: NA
j_gene: TRBJ2-7
v_gene: TRBV5-1
CDR3nt: TGCGCCAGCAGCGGGGCTTTCCAACCTTCCTCCTACGAGCAGTACTTC
CDR3aa: CASSGAFQPSSYEQYF

d_gene: NA
abundance: NA
j_gene: TRBJ2-7
v_gene: TRBV6-6
CDR3nt: TGTGCCAGCAGTGGGCAGGGCTACGAGCAGTACTTC
CDR3aa: CASSGQGYEQYF

d_gene: NA
abundance: few
j_gene: TRBJ1-2
v_gene: TRBV6-5
CDR3nt: TGTGCCAGCGGTTTAAGGGGCAGTGGCTACACCTTC
CDR3aa: CASGLRGSGYTF

d_gene: NA
abundance: NA
j_gene: TRBJ2-7
v_gene: TRBV6-1
CDR3nt: TGTGCCAGCAGTGGCAGGGACTACGAGCAGTACTTC
CDR3aa: CASSGRDYEQYF

d_gene: NA
abundance: NA
j_gene: TRBJ2-3
v_gene: TRBV7-9
CDR3nt: TGTGCCAGCAGCTTACAGGGCTATAGCACAGATACGCAGTATTTT
CDR3aa: CASSLQGYSTDTQYF

d_gene: TRBD1
abundance: NA
j_gene: TRBJ2-7
v_gene: TRBV19
CDR3nt: TGTGCCGCCGGGACAGGGGGCCCCGAGCAGTACTTC
CDR3aa: CAAGTGGPEQYF

d_gene: NA
abundance: NA
j_gene: TRBJ1-1
v_gene: TRBV2
CDR3nt: TGTGCCAGCAGCAACAGGGAGGGCACTGAAGCTTTCTTT
CDR3aa: CASSNREGTEAFF

d_gene: NA
abundance: NA
j_gene: TRBJ1-1
v_gene: TRBV7-2
CDR3nt: TGTGCCAGCAGCCCTGGGGCAGGGGATGGATTCACTGAAGCTTTCTTT
CDR3aa: CASSPGAGDGFTEAFF

d_gene: NA
abundance: NA
j_gene: TRBJ1-1
v_gene: TRBV9
CDR3nt: TGTGCCAGCAGCGTAGATCCAGGATTAAACACTGAAGCTTTCTTT
CDR3aa: CASSVDPGLNTEAFF

d_gene: TRBD1
abundance: NA
j_gene: TRBJ2-7
v_gene: TRBV2
CDR3nt: TGTGCCAGCAGCGTACAGGGGGTTCAAGGCGAGCAGTACTTC
CDR3aa: CASSVQGVQGEQYF

d_gene: NA
abundance: NA
j_gene: TRBJ1-1
v_gene: TRBV5-1
CDR3nt: TGCGCCAGCAGCTCCCCATTGGGCCGGGGGGGCACTGAAGCTTTCTTT
CDR3aa: CASSSPLGRGGTEAFF

d_gene: NA
abundance: NA
j_gene: TRBJ2-5
v_gene: TRBV29-1
CDR3nt: TGCAGCGTTGAGGCAGAGACCCAGTACTTC
CDR3aa: CSVEAETQYF

d_gene: TRBD2
abundance: NA
j_gene: TRBJ2-7
v_gene: TRBV18
CDR3nt: TGTGCCAGCTCCTCCTGGGGCAGCGGGACCGCCTACGAGCAGTACTTC
CDR3aa: CASSSWGSGTAYEQYF

d_gene: NA
abundance: NA
j_gene: TRBJ2-3
v_gene: TRBV14
CDR3nt: TGTGCCAGCAGCCAAGTGTCATTTACAGATACGCAGTATTTT
CDR3aa: CASSQVSFTDTQYF

d_gene: TRBD1
abundance: NA
j_gene: TRBJ2-3
v_gene: TRBV5-1
CDR3nt: TGCGCCAGCAGCCAGGGACAGGGGACAGATACGCAGTATTTT
CDR3aa: CASSQGQGTDTQYF